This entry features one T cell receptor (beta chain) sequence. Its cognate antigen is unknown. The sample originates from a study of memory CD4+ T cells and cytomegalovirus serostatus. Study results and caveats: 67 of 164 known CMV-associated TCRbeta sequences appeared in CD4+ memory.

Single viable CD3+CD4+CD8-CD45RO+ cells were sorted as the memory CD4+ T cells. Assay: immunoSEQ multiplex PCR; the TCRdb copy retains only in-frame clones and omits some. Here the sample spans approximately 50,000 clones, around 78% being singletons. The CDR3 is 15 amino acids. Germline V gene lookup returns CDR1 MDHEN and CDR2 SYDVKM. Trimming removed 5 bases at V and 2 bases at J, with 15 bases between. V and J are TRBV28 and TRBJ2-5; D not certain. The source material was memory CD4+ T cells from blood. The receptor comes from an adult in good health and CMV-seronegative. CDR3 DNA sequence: TGTGCCAGCAGTCCCGGTTCGATTAGTCAAGAGACCCAGTACTTC. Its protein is CASSPGSISQETQYF.